These 5 T cell receptor beta chains originate from one sample sequenced in a study of T cells in women clearing cervical HPV infection. Profiled with immunoSEQ multiplex PCR; TCRdb holds only in-frame clones, not every one. The sample is made up of roughly 47,000 clones, and the top ten hold 35% of it. The sequencing sample was made of blood buffy coat. The receptors originated from a woman between 18 and 70 years old with a cervical HPV16 infection that either progressed to CIN3+ or cleared (not recorded which).

In the case of this clone: The read ends 3 residues early relative to the CDR3; the germline J gene fills the gap. The J gene is TRBJ2-7, the V gene TRBV2, with D possibly TRBD1 on 5 matching bases. Looked up from germline, CDR1 is SNHLY and CDR2 is FYNNEI. Trimming removed 4 bases from V and 3 bases from J, with 10 bases in between. This CDR3 has 13 residues. Incomplete CDR3 DNA: TGTGCCAGCAGTGCAGGGCGCAGCTACGAG. Its protein product is CASSAGRSYE. The complete CDR3 protein is CASSAGRSYEQYF. Full variable domain (outside the CDR3, taken from reference TRBV2 and TRBJ2-7): EPEVTQTPSHQVTQMGQEVILRCVPISNHLYFYWYRQILGQKVEFLVSFYNNEISEKSEIFDDQFSVERPDGSNFTLKIRSTKLEDSAMYFCASSAGRSYEQYFGPGTRLTVT.

Worth noting for this clone: The read terminates 3 residues before the CDR3 end, so the remaining end is supplied by the germline J gene. The chain uses TRBV19 and TRBJ2-1, with 7 bases identical to TRBD1. V lost 6 bases and J lost 0; bases outside the gene matches: 8. This CDR3 comprises 16 residues. Germline-derived CDR1 and CDR2 are LNHDA and SQIVND (reference sequence). The covered CDR3 bases are TGTGCCAGTAGGGGGCGGCAGGGGGTCTCCTACAATGAG. Its protein is CASRGRQGVSYNE. The whole CDR3 reads CASRGRQGVSYNEQFF.

On this clone itself: The CDR3 end is not reached by the read, which stops 3 residues before it; the germline J gene fills it in. This chain uses TRBV2 with TRBJ2-1, with D possibly matching TRBD2 (6 bases). This CDR3 spans 16 amino acids. V lost 6 bases to trimming and J lost 0 bases, with 15 bases between them. The germline CDR1 and CDR2 sequences are SNHLY and FYNNEI. The CDR3 bases that were read are TGTGCCAGCAGGTCCGGGACTTGGTACTCCTACAATGAG. This gives the protein CASRSGTWYSYNE. The entire CDR3 protein reads CASRSGTWYSYNEQFF.

The CDR3 sequence is CSVVEQGIIYEQYF. The covered CDR3 bases are TGCAGCGTTGTAGAGCAGGGGATTATCTACGAG. This chain connects TRBV29-1 to TRBJ2-7; a weak D match, TRBD1 (6 bases). The CDR3 goes on 3 residues after the read ends, and that part is filled in from the germline J gene. The CDR3 covers 14 residues. V lost 4 bases, J lost 3 bases, and 16 bases lay in between. Germline loops: CDR1 SQVTM, CDR2 ANQGSEA.

As for this clone: The read stops 3 residues short of the end of the CDR3; the missing end is completed from the germline J gene. The chain is built from TRBV7-3 and TRBJ2-1, with TRBD1 matching 10 bases. Germline CDR1 reads SGHTA; CDR2 reads FQGTGA. After removal of 5 bases from V and 5 bases from J, the junction contained 6 bases not matched to a gene. This CDR3 comprises 15 residues. CDR3 DNA (partial): TGTGCCAGCAGCGAGACAGGGGGCTTTAACAATGAG. Residues: CASSETGGFNNE. The whole CDR3 sequence is CASSETGGFNNEQFF.